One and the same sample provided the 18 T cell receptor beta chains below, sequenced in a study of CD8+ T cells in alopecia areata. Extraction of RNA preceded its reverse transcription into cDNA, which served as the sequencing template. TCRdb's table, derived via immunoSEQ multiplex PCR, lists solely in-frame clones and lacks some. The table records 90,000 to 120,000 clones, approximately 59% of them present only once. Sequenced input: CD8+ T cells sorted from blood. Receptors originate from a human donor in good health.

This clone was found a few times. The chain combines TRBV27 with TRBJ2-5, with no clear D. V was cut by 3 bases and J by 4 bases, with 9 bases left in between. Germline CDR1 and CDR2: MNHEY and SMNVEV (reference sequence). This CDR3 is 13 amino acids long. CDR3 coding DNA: TGTGCCAGCAGTTTGATGAGCGCAGAGACCCAGTACTTC. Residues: CASSLMSAETQYF.

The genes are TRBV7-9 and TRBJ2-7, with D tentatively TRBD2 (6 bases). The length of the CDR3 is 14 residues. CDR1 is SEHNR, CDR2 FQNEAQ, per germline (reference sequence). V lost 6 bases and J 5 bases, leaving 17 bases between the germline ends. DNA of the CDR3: TGTGCCAGCAGTCTTACCCCGGGGGTCGACGAGCAGTACTTC. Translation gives CASSLTPGVDEQYF.

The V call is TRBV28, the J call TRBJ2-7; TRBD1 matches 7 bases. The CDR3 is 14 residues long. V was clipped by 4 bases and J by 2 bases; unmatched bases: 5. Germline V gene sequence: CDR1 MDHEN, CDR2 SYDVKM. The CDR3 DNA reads TGTGCCAGCAGTTCCGGACAGGCGGCCTACGAGCAGTACTTC. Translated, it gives CASSSGQAAYEQYF.

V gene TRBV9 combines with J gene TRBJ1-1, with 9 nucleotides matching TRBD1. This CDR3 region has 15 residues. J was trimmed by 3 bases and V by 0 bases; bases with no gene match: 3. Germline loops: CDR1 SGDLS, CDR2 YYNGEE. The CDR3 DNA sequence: TGTGCCAGCAGCGTAGCTGGGACAGGGTACACTGAAGCTTTCTTT. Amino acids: CASSVAGTGYTEAFF. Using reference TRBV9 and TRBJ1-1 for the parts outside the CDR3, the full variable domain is DSGVTQTPKHLITATGQRVTLRCSPRSGDLSVYWYQQSLDQGLQFLIQYYNGEERAKGNILERFSAQQFPDLHSELNLSSLELGDSALYFCASSVAGTGYTEAFFGQGTRLTVV.

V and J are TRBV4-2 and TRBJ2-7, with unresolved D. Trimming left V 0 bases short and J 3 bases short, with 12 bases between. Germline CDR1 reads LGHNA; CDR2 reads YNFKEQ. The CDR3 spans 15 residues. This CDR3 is CASSQDPGSFYEQYF. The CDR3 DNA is TGTGCCAGCAGCCAAGATCCTGGCTCCTTCTACGAGCAGTACTTC.

The CDR3 sequence is CASSGRGTEYSNQPQHF. CDR3 DNA sequence: TGTGCCAGCAGCGGACGGGGGACCGAGTATAGCAATCAGCCCCAGCATTTT. V usage is TRBV7-9 and J usage is TRBJ1-5; a possible D gene is TRBD1 (5 bases). V was trimmed by 5 bases and J by 0 bases, leaving 17 bases between them. Germline assignment: CDR1 SEHNR and CDR2 FQNEAQ (reference sequence). The CDR3 contains 17 residues. The full variable domain, with the rest looked up from reference TRBV7-9 and TRBJ1-5, is DTGVSQNPRHKITKRGQNVTFRCDPISEHNRLYWYRQTLGQGPEFLTYFQNEAQLEKSRLLSDRFSAERPKGSFSTLEIQRTEQGDSAMYLCASSGRGTEYSNQPQHFGDGTRLSIL.

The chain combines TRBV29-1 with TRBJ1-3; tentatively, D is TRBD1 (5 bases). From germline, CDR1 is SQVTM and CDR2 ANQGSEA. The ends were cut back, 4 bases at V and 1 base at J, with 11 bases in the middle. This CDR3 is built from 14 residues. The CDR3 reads CSVAGTESGNTIYF. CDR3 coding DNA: TGCAGCGTTGCCGGGACTGAATCTGGAAACACCATATATTTT.

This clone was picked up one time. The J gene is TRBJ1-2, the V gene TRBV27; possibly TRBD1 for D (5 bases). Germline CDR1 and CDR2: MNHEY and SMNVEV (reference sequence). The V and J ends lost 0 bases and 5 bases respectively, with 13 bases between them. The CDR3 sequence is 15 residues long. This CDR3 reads CASSLSQGWVYGYTF. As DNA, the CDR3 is TGTGCCAGCAGTTTATCGCAGGGATGGGTTTATGGCTACACCTTC.

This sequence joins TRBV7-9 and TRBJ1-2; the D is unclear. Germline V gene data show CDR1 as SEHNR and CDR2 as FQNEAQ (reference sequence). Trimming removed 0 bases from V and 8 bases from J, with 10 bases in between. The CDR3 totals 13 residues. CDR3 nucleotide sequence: TGTGCCAGCAGCTTAGCCTCCCTGGGCGGCTACACCTTC. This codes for CASSLASLGGYTF.

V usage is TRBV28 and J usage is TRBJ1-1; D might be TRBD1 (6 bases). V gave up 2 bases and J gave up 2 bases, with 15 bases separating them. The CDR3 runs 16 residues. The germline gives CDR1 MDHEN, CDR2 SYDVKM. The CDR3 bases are TGTGCCAGCAGTTTACCGACGAGGGGACACAACACTGAAGCTTTCTTT. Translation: CASSLPTRGHNTEAFF.

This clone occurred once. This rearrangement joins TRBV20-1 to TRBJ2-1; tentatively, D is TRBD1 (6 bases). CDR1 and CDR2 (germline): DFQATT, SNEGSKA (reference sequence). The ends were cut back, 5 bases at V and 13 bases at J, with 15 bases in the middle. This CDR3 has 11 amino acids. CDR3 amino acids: CSASGETGQFF. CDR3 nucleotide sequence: TGCAGTGCTTCCGGGGAGACAGGACAGTTCTTC.

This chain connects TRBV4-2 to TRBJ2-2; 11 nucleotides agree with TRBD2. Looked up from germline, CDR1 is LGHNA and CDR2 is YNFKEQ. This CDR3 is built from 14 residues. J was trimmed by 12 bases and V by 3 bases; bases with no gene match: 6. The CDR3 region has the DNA TGTGCCAGCAGCCACCCGACTAGCGGGGCCCAGCTGTTTTTT. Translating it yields CASSHPTSGAQLFF.

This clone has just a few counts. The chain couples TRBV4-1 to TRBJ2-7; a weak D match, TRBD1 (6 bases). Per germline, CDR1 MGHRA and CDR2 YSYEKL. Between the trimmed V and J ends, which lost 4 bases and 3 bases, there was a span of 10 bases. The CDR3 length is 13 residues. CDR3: CASSRQESYEQYF. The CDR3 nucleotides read TGCGCCAGCAGCCGACAGGAGAGCTACGAGCAGTACTTC.

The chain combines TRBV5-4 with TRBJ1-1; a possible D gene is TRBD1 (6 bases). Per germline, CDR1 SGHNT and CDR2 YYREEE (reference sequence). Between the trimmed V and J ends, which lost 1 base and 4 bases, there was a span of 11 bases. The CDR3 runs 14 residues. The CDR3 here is CASSLSGASTEAFF. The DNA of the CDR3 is TGTGCCAGCAGCTTGTCAGGGGCTAGCACTGAAGCTTTCTTT.

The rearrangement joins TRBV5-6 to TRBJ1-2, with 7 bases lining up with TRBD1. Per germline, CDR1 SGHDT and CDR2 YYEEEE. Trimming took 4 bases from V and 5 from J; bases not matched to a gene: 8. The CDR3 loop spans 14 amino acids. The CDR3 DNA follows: TGTGCCAGCAGCACCGGGGACAGTTTGTATGGCTACACCTTC. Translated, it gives CASSTGDSLYGYTF.

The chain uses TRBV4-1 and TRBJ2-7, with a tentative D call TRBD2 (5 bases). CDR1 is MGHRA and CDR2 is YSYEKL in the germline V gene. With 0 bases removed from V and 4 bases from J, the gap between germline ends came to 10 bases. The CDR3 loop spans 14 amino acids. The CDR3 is CASSQEGRGYEQYF. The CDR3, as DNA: TGCGCCAGCAGCCAAGAAGGTCGGGGTTACGAGCAGTACTTC.

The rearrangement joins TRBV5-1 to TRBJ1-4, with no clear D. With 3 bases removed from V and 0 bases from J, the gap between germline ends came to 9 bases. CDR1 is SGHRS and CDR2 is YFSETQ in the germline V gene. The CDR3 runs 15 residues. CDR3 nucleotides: TGCGCCAGCAGCTGGGGAGTTGCAACTAATGAAAAACTGTTTTTT. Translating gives CASSWGVATNEKLFF.

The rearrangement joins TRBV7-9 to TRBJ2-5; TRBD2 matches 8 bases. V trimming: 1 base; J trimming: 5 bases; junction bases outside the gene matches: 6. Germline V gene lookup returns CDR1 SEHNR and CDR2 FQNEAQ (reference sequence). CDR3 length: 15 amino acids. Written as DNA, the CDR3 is TGTGCCAGCAGCTTAGAAGCGGGGGCGTTCGAGACCCAGTACTTC. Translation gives CASSLEAGAFETQYF.